Listed below are T cell receptor beta chains from one sample, sequenced in a study of T-cell memory formation after mild COVID-19. TCRdb called the 5' RACE reads again in MiXCR, with one record for every CDR3 protein. The repertoire consists of under 350,000 distinct CDR3 sequences, with around 16% occurring once and the leading ten covering 20% to 25%. Sequencing was performed on PBMCs or a T cell subset sorted from them (not recorded which). These receptors came from a man younger than 35 who had mild COVID-19 (a few samples of this study predate the infection). Cell type and time point are not known. The CDR3 runs from the conserved cysteine through the conserved F or W. Fields, in order: J gene, clone size, V gene, D gene, CDR3 DNA, CDR3 protein. A D gene is named only where the DNA matches it firmly. Expanded clones get a size class; other rows say once, few or many, or leave the size out.

J gene: TRBJ1-1
clone size: -
V gene: TRBV7-9
D gene: TRBD1
CDR3 DNA: TGTGCCAGCAGCTCAACAGGGGATGCCACTGAAGCTTTCTTT
CDR3 protein: CASSSTGDATEAFF

J gene: TRBJ1-5
clone size: few
V gene: TRBV20-1
D gene: TRBD1
CDR3 DNA: TGCAGTGCCAAACAGGGGAGCAATCAGCCCCAGCATTTT
CDR3 protein: CSAKQGSNQPQHF

J gene: TRBJ2-3
clone size: many
V gene: TRBV5-1
D gene: -
CDR3 DNA: TGCGCCAGCAGCTTGGGACATACCACAGATACGCAGTATTTT
CDR3 protein: CASSLGHTTDTQYF

J gene: TRBJ1-4
clone size: few
V gene: TRBV12-3/TRBV12-4
D gene: TRBD1
CDR3 DNA: TGTGCCAGCAGTCTTGGGCCAGGGGGCGAAAAACTGTTTTTT
CDR3 protein: CASSLGPGGEKLFF

J gene: TRBJ2-4
clone size: few
V gene: TRBV4-1
D gene: -
CDR3 DNA: TGCGCCAGCAGCCAAGAGGATGGAGGGGCGACTCAGTACTTC
CDR3 protein: CASSQEDGGATQYF

J gene: TRBJ2-7
clone size: few
V gene: TRBV29-1
D gene: -
CDR3 DNA: TGCAGCGTTGAAGCCCCCGTGGAGCTCTCCTACGAGCAGTACTTC
CDR3 protein: CSVEAPVELSYEQYF

J gene: TRBJ1-1
clone size: -
V gene: TRBV4-3
D gene: -
CDR3 DNA: TGCGCCAGCAGCCAAGCGCCTCTTCGGGAGAACACTGAAGCTTTCTTT
CDR3 protein: CASSQAPLRENTEAFF

J gene: TRBJ1-2
clone size: -
V gene: TRBV9
D gene: TRBD1
CDR3 DNA: TGTGCCAGCAGCGCGACCGGGACAGCTGACTTCTATGGCTACACCTTC
CDR3 protein: CASSATGTADFYGYTF

J gene: TRBJ1-1
clone size: few
V gene: TRBV12-3/TRBV12-4
D gene: -
CDR3 DNA: TGTGCCAGCAGTCCCCGTCCGATGTGGACTGAAGCTTTCTTT
CDR3 protein: CASSPRPMWTEAFF

J gene: TRBJ2-5
clone size: few
V gene: TRBV20-1
D gene: -
CDR3 DNA: TGCAGTGCTAGAGAGGGACACCAAGAGACCCAGTACTTC
CDR3 protein: CSAREGHQETQYF

J gene: TRBJ1-1
clone size: few
V gene: TRBV7-6
D gene: -
CDR3 DNA: TGTGCCAGCAGCTTACCACAGAGGAACACTGAAGCTTTCTTT
CDR3 protein: CASSLPQRNTEAFF

J gene: TRBJ1-4
clone size: -
V gene: TRBV2
D gene: -
CDR3 DNA: TGTGCCAGCAGTGAAACGGGGATCGTAGCGGAACTGTTTTTT
CDR3 protein: CASSETGIVAELFF

J gene: TRBJ1-4
clone size: -
V gene: TRBV7-8
D gene: TRBD1
CDR3 DNA: TGTGCCAGCAGCTATGACAGGGGTGAAAAACTGTTTTTT
CDR3 protein: CASSYDRGEKLFF

J gene: TRBJ1-6
clone size: few
V gene: TRBV20-1
D gene: -
CDR3 DNA: TGCAGTGCTGGGATTCGGACAGTCACCTATAATTCACCCCTCCACTTT
CDR3 protein: CSAGIRTVTYNSPLHF

J gene: TRBJ1-1
clone size: few
V gene: TRBV12-3/TRBV12-4
D gene: -
CDR3 DNA: TGTGCCAGCAGTTGGGGGGGCAGCGTGAACACTGAAGCTTTCTTT
CDR3 protein: CASSWGGSVNTEAFF

J gene: TRBJ1-6
clone size: many
V gene: TRBV6-5
D gene: TRBD1
CDR3 DNA: TGTGCCAGCAGTTCACAGGGGGCTTCACCCCTCCACTTT
CDR3 protein: CASSSQGASPLHF

J gene: TRBJ2-2
clone size: few
V gene: TRBV28
D gene: -
CDR3 DNA: TGTGCCAGCTCGAATCCGGGGGTTAACACCGGGGAGCTGTTTTTT
CDR3 protein: CASSNPGVNTGELFF

J gene: TRBJ1-5
clone size: few
V gene: TRBV2
D gene: TRBD1
CDR3 DNA: TGTGCCAGCAGCGGGGACAGATCGGTCCAGCATTTT
CDR3 protein: CASSGDRSVQHF

J gene: TRBJ2-3
clone size: -
V gene: TRBV7-3
D gene: -
CDR3 DNA: TGTGCCAGCAGCTCCCAGGGGAGGGGAGATACGCAGTATTTT
CDR3 protein: CASSSQGRGDTQYF

J gene: TRBJ2-4
clone size: many
V gene: TRBV6-2/TRBV6-3
D gene: TRBD2
CDR3 DNA: TGTGCCAGTGTAGCGGGTCCCTTCCAGGTCATTCAGTACTTC
CDR3 protein: CASVAGPFQVIQYF

J gene: TRBJ2-7
clone size: -
V gene: TRBV20-1
D gene: -
CDR3 DNA: TGCAGTGCCCCGCCCCCCCCGGGGGGCCGGAACGAGCAGTACTTC
CDR3 protein: CSAPPPPGGRNEQYF

J gene: TRBJ2-3
clone size: few
V gene: TRBV7-2
D gene: -
CDR3 DNA: TGTGCCAGCAGCGACCTGCTGGTAACGCAGTATTTT
CDR3 protein: CASSDLLVTQYF

J gene: TRBJ2-3
clone size: many
V gene: TRBV6-6
D gene: -
CDR3 DNA: TGTGCCAGCAGTTACTCGAGGGTCTACGATACGCAGTATTTT
CDR3 protein: CASSYSRVYDTQYF

J gene: TRBJ2-3
clone size: few
V gene: TRBV18
D gene: TRBD2
CDR3 DNA: TGTGCCAGCTCACCACTAGCGGGGCTCACAGATACGCAGTATTTT
CDR3 protein: CASSPLAGLTDTQYF

J gene: TRBJ2-3
clone size: few
V gene: TRBV28
D gene: -
CDR3 DNA: TGTGCCAGCAGTTTTAGGAGGATTACAGATACGCAGTATTTT
CDR3 protein: CASSFRRITDTQYF

J gene: TRBJ2-1
clone size: few
V gene: TRBV3-1
D gene: TRBD2
CDR3 DNA: TGTGCCAGCAGCCAAGGACCCGGGACTAGCGTAGTTGGTGAGCAGTTCTTC
CDR3 protein: CASSQGPGTSVVGEQFF

J gene: TRBJ2-6
clone size: -
V gene: TRBV12-3/TRBV12-4
D gene: -
CDR3 DNA: TGTGCCAGCAGTTTACTCTCTGGGGTCAACGTCCTGACTTTC
CDR3 protein: CASSLLSGVNVLTF

J gene: TRBJ2-1
clone size: -
V gene: TRBV29-1
D gene: TRBD2
CDR3 DNA: TGCAGCGTCAGCCTTAGCGGGTCCTCCTACAATGAGCAGTTCTTC
CDR3 protein: CSVSLSGSSYNEQFF

J gene: TRBJ1-5
clone size: -
V gene: TRBV7-9
D gene: -
CDR3 DNA: TGTGCCAGCAGCCCCCGGGAGGATCAGCCCCAGCATTTT
CDR3 protein: CASSPREDQPQHF

J gene: TRBJ2-1
clone size: many
V gene: TRBV12-3/TRBV12-4
D gene: -
CDR3 DNA: TGTGCCAGCAGTCCCCCGCTCACTAGAGGTGAGCAGTTCTTC
CDR3 protein: CASSPPLTRGEQFF

J gene: TRBJ2-7
clone size: many
V gene: TRBV5-1
D gene: -
CDR3 DNA: TGCGCCAGCAGCTTGGCCCGGGGGCTTTTCGACGAGCAGTACTTC
CDR3 protein: CASSLARGLFDEQYF

J gene: TRBJ2-7
clone size: -
V gene: TRBV27
D gene: -
CDR3 DNA: TGTGCCAGCAGTTTTCGTGAAACCTACGAGCAGTACTTC
CDR3 protein: CASSFRETYEQYF

J gene: TRBJ1-1
clone size: many
V gene: TRBV6-5
D gene: -
CDR3 DNA: TGTGCCAGCAGTTACCGGACACCGAACACTGAAGCTTTCTTT
CDR3 protein: CASSYRTPNTEAFF

J gene: TRBJ2-7
clone size: -
V gene: TRBV5-5
D gene: -
CDR3 DNA: TGTGCCAGCAGCTACCGACAGTCTAAATCCTACGAGCAGTACTTC
CDR3 protein: CASSYRQSKSYEQYF

J gene: TRBJ1-2
clone size: -
V gene: TRBV18
D gene: -
CDR3 DNA: TGTGCCAGCTCACTCACAGGTGTTGATGGCTACACCTTC
CDR3 protein: CASSLTGVDGYTF

J gene: TRBJ2-6
clone size: -
V gene: TRBV5-1
D gene: TRBD1
CDR3 DNA: TGCGCCAGCAGCGACAGGGGGAGCTCTGGGGCCAACGTCCTGACTTTC
CDR3 protein: CASSDRGSSGANVLTF

J gene: TRBJ1-2
clone size: once
V gene: TRBV28
D gene: -
CDR3 DNA: TGTGCCAGCACGGCCGTGACTACTTACTATGGCTACACCTTC
CDR3 protein: CASTAVTTYYGYTF

J gene: TRBJ2-5
clone size: few
V gene: TRBV10-3
D gene: TRBD1
CDR3 DNA: TGTGCCATCGGCGGGACAGGACAAGAGACCCAGTACTTC
CDR3 protein: CAIGGTGQETQYF

J gene: TRBJ2-5
clone size: once
V gene: TRBV19
D gene: -
CDR3 DNA: TGTGCCAGTAGTGTTACAGGGTCGGAAGAGACCCAGTACTTC
CDR3 protein: CASSVTGSEETQYF

J gene: TRBJ2-7
clone size: few
V gene: TRBV27
D gene: -
CDR3 DNA: TGTGCCAGCAGTTTAAAGACAAGGACCTACGAGCAGTACTTC
CDR3 protein: CASSLKTRTYEQYF